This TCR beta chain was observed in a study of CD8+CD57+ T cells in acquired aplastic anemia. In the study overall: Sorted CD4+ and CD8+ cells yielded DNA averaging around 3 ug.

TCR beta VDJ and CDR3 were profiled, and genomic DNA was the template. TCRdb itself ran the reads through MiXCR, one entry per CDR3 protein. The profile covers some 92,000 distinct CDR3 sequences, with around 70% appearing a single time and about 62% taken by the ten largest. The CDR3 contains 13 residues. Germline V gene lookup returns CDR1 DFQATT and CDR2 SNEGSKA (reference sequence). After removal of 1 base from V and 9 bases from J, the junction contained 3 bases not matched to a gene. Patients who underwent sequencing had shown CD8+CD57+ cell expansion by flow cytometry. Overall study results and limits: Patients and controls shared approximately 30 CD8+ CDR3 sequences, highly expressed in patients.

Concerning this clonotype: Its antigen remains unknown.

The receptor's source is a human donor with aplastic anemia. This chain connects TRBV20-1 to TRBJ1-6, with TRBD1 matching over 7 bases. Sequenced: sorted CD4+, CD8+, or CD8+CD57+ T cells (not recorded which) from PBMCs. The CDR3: CSARGQGGSPLHF. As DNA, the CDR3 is TGCAGTGCTAGAGGACAGGGAGGTTCACCCCTCCACTTT.